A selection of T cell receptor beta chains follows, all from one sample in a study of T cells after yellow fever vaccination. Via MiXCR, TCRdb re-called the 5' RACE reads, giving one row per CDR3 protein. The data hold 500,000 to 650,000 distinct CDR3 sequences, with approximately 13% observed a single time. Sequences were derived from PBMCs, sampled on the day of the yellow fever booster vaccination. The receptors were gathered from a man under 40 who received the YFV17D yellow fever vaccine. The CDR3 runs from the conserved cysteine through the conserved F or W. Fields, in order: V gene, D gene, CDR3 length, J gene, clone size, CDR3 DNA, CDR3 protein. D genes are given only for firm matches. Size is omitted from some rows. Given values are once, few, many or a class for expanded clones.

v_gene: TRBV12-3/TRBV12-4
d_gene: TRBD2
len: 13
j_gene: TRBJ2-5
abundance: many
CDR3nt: TGTGCCAGCTCTCGGGGGGACGGGGAGACCCAGTACTTC
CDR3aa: CASSRGDGETQYF

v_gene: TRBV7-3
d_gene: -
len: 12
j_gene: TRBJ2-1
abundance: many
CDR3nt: TGTGCCAGCAGCTTATTGTCGGGTGAGCAGTTCTTC
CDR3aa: CASSLLSGEQFF

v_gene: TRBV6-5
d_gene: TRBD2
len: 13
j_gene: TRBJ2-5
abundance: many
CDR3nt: TGTGCCAGCACCGGGGGGGGGGTAGAGACCCAGTACTTC
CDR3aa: CASTGGGVETQYF

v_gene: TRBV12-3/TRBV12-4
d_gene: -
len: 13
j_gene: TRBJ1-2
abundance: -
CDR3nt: TGTGCCAGCAGTTTGACGGGCCGTTATGGCTACACCTTC
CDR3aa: CASSLTGRYGYTF

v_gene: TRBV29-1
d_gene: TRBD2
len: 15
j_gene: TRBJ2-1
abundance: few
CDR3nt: TGCAGCGTTGTCCGAGCGGGAGATGCTAGGGATGAGCAGTTCTTC
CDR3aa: CSVVRAGDARDEQFF

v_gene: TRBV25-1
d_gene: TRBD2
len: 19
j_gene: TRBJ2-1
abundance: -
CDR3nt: TGTGCCAGCAGTGAATCCGCCTATTCTATAGCGGGAGGGCCGAATGAGCAGTTCTTC
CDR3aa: CASSESAYSIAGGPNEQFF

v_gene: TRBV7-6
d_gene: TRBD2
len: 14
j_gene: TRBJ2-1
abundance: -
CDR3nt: TGTGCCAGCAGCTTAGGGGCGGGAGCGGCTGAGCAGTTCTTC
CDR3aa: CASSLGAGAAEQFF

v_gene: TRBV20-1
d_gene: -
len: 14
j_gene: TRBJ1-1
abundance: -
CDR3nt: TGCAGTGCTTATTCCGGGACCTTGAACACTGAAGCTTTCTTT
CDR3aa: CSAYSGTLNTEAFF

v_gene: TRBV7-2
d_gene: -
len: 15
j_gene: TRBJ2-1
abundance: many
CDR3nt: TGTGCCAGCAGCCTAGGGGCGGGCTCCTACAATGAGCAGTTCTTC
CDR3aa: CASSLGAGSYNEQFF

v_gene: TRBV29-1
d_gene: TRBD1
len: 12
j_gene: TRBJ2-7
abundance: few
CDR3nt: TGCAGCGTTGAACAGGGGGACGGCGAGCAGTACTTC
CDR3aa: CSVEQGDGEQYF

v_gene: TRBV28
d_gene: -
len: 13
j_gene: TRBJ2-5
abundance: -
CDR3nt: TGTGCCAGCAGTTTAGCACACGTCGGGCCTCCGTACTTC
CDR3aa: CASSLAHVGPPYF

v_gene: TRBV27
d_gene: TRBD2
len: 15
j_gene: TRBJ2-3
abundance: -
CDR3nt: TGTGCCAGCAGCCGTATCGGGGGGATCGATGATACGCAGTATTTT
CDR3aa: CASSRIGGIDDTQYF

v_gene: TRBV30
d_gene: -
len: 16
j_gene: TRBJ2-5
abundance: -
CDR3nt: TGTGCCTGGAGTTTGCCGTTTGGGGGTTGGGGGGAGACCCAGTACTTC
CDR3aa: CAWSLPFGGWGETQYF

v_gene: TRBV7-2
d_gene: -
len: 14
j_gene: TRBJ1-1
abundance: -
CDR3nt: TGTGCCAGCAGCCCCTTACCGGGTTACACTGAAGCTTTCTTT
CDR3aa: CASSPLPGYTEAFF

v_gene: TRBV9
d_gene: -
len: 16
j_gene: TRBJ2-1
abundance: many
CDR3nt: TGTGCCAGCAGCGTAGATCTAGCCGCCGCCTACAATGAGCAGTTCTTC
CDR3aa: CASSVDLAAAYNEQFF

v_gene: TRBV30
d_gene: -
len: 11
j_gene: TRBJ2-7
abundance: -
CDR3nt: TGTGCCTGGAGTGACTGGAAAGAGCAGTACTTC
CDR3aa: CAWSDWKEQYF

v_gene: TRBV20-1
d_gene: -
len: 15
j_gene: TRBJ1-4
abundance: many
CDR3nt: TGCAGTGCTAGTAGGGGACTATTGTATTCTGAAAAACTGTTTTTT
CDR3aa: CSASRGLLYSEKLFF

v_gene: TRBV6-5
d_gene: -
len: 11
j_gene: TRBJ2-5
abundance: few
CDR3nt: TGTGCCAGCGGGCAGACCGTGACCCAGTACTTC
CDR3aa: CASGQTVTQYF

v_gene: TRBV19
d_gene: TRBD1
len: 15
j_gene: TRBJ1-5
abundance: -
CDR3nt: TGTGCCAGTAGCCCCGTCACAGGGGATAATCAGCCCCAGCATTTT
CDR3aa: CASSPVTGDNQPQHF

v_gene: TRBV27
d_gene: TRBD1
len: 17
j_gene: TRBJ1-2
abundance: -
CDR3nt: TGTGCCAGCACCCGCGGACAGGGGCCGGGACGCAATGGAGGCTACACCTTC
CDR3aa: CASTRGQGPGRNGGYTF

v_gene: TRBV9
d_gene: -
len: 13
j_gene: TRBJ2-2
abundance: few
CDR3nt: TGTGCCAGCAGCGTAGAAATCTCCGGGGAGCTGTTTTTT
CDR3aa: CASSVEISGELFF

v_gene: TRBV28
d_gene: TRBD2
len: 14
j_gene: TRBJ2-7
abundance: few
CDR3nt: TGTGCCAGCATCCCGGCTAGCGGGGCCGGAGAGCAGTACTTC
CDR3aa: CASIPASGAGEQYF

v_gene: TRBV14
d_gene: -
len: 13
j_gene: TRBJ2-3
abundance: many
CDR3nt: TGTGCCAGCAAGAGTCTAGCTCGTGATACGCAGTATTTT
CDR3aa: CASKSLARDTQYF

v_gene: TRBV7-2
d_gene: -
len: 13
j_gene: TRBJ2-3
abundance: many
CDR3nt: TGTGCCAGCAGCCGACCGTCAGTGGATACGCAGTATTTT
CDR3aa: CASSRPSVDTQYF

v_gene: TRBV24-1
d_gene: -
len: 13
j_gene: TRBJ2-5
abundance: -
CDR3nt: TGTGCCACCAGTGATCTTGGGGAAGAGACCCAGTACTTC
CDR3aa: CATSDLGEETQYF

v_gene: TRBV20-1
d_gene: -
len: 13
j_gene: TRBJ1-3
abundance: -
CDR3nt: TGCAGTGCTCCGGGCGCTCCCGGAAACACCATATATTTT
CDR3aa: CSAPGAPGNTIYF

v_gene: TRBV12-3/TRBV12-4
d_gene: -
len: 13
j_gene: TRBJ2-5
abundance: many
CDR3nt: TGTGCCAGCAGCCGAAGACTAGGGGGTACCCAGTACTTC
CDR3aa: CASSRRLGGTQYF

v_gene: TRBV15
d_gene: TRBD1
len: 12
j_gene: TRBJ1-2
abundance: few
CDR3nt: TGTGCCACCAGCAGAGACACAGGGGAGTTCACCTTC
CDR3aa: CATSRDTGEFTF

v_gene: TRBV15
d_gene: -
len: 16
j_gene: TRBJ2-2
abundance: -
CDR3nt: TGTGCCACCAGCATCCAGGGGCAGCTATCGGGCGGGGAGCTGTTTTTT
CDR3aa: CATSIQGQLSGGELFF

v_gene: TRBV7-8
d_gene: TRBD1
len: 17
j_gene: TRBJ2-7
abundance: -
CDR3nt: TGTGCCAGCAGCTTTGAAACGAAGACAGGGGCATCCTACGAGCAGTACTTC
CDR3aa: CASSFETKTGASYEQYF

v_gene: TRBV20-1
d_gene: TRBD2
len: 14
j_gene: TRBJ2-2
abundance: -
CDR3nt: TGCAGTGCTCAGGGCCTAGCGGGCACCGGGGAGCTGTTTTTT
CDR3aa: CSAQGLAGTGELFF

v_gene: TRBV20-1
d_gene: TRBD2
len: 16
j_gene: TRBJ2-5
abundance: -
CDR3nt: TGCAGTGCTGAACCGGGACTAGCGGAATCCTGGGAGACCCAGTACTTC
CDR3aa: CSAEPGLAESWETQYF

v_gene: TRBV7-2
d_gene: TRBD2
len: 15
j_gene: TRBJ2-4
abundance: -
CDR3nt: TGTGCCAGCAGCTTGCAGGGCGGGGGGCAAAACATTCAGTACTTC
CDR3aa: CASSLQGGGQNIQYF

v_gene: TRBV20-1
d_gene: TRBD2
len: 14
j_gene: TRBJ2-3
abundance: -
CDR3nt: TGCAGTGCTCAGCGGGGATCTAGCACAGATACGCAGTATTTT
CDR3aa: CSAQRGSSTDTQYF

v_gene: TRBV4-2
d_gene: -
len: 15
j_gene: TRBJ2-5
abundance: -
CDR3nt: TGTGCCAGCAGCCAGTCCCGGGACTTGGGAGAGACCCAGTACTTC
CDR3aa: CASSQSRDLGETQYF

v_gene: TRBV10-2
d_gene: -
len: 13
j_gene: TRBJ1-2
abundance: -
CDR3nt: TGCGCCAGCAGTGAGTCGGAAGGGAGCGGCTACACCTTC
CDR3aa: CASSESEGSGYTF

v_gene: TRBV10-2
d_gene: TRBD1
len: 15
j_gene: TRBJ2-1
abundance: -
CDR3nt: TGCGCCAGCAGAAGTACAGGGGGCAGTAATAATGAGCAGTTCTTC
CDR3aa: CASRSTGGSNNEQFF

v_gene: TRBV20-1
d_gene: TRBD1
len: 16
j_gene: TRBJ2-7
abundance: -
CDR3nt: TGCAGTGCTTTTTCCCCGGACAGGGTGATAAGCAACGAGCAGTACTTC
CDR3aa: CSAFSPDRVISNEQYF

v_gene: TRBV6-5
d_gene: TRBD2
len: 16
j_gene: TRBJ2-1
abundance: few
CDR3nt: TGTGCCAGCAGTTTCTATATAGCGGGAGGGCCCGATGAGCAGTTCTTC
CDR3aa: CASSFYIAGGPDEQFF

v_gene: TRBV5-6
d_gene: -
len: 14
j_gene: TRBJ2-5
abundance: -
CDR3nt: TGTGCCAGCAGTTCATCGACTAGGTCTGAGACCCAGTACTTC
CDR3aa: CASSSSTRSETQYF

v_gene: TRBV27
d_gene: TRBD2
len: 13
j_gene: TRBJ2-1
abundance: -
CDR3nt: TGTGCCAGCAGTTTGGGGGGGATCAGGGAGCAGTTCTTC
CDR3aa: CASSLGGIREQFF

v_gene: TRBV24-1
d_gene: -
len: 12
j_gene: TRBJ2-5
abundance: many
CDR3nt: TGTGCCACCAGTGGTGGGAAAGAGACCCAGTACTTC
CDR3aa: CATSGGKETQYF